Listed here are 17 T cell receptor beta chains from one sample, sequenced in a study of T cell repertoires in cytomegalovirus infection (dated by TCRdb to between 2018 and 2021). No cognate antigen is known for these TCRs. Sequenced on an Illumina HiSeq 1500. TCRdb took the public reads, trimmed them with fastp at Q25, ran MiXCR for clone calling and kept in-frame beta chains. Rows are combined by CDR3 protein, so each entry shows the most common genes and DNA. In all, the sample holds fewer than 900,000 distinct CDR3 sequences, and 25% to 35% of those were seen once. 10% to 15% of the sample is held by the ten biggest clonotypes. The label giving this sample's treatment or condition can be read as: in vitro stimulation with specific CMV peptide epitopes to enrich CMV-specific T cells. Here the sequenced sample was cultured CD8+ T cells from PBMCs, taken from culture after CMV antigen stimulation. The receptors derive from a human donor in good health (CMV status not recorded). Some clones in this sample may be carry-over from other donors' samples.

This chain joins TRBV7-9 and TRBJ2-7, with 8 bases lining up with TRBD2. This CDR3 has 16 residues. The V gene's germline CDR1 is SEHNR and CDR2 FQNEAQ (reference sequence). V shed 4 bases and J 2 bases; nucleotides not matched to a gene: 10. CDR3 in amino acids: CASSSSSGGPPYEQYV. CDR3 coding DNA: TGTGCCAGCAGCTCTTCCAGCGGGGGCCCCCCCTACGAGCAGTACGTC.

The rearrangement joins TRBV28 to TRBJ2-1, with 8 bases aligning to TRBD1. CDR1 and CDR2 from the germline V gene are MDHEN and SYDVKM. This CDR3 has 17 amino acids. The junction had 11 bases not matched to a gene; V was cut back by 6 bases and J by 1 base. The CDR3 spells CASRPDRTGKSYNEQFF. The CDR3 bases are TGTGCCAGCAGACCCGATCGGACAGGGAAGTCCTACAATGAGCAGTTCTTC.

The V call is TRBV6-8, the J call TRBJ2-2; D is perhaps TRBD1 (5 bases). V shed 9 bases and J shed 0 bases, with 17 bases lying between them. Germline loops: CDR1 MNHGY, CDR2 SAAAGT. The CDR3 covers 16 residues. The CDR3 coding sequence is TGTGCCAGGCCGCAGTCAAGACAGACGAACACCGGGGAGCTGTTTTTT. It specifies CARPQSRQTNTGELFF.

V usage is TRBV7-2 and J usage is TRBJ2-1, with 13 bases identical to TRBD2. This CDR3 comprises 16 residues. Per germline, CDR1 SGHTA and CDR2 FQGNSA. After removal of 7 bases from V and 5 bases from J, the junction contained 8 bases not matched to a gene. CDR3 DNA sequence: TGTGCCAGCACCCTAAAGACTAGCGGGGGGCACAATGAGCAGTTCTTC. It translates to CASTLKTSGGHNEQFF.

This clonotype was recorded only once. This rearrangement joins TRBV29-1 to TRBJ1-2, with 9 positions matching TRBD1. After removal of 3 bases from V and 1 base from J, the junction contained 9 bases not matched to a gene. Germline V gene data show CDR1 as SQVTM and CDR2 as ANQGSEA. The CDR3 is 16 amino acids. The DNA for the CDR3 is TGCAGCGTTGACGGAGAATACAGGGGGCTTAACTATGGCTACACCTTC. This encodes CSVDGEYRGLNYGYTF.

This clonotype was observed a few times. The chain employs TRBV12-3 or TRBV12-4 and TRBJ1-5, with D hard to call. The CDR3 loop spans 13 amino acids. Trimming removed 6 bases at V and 7 bases at J, with 13 bases between. In DNA, the CDR3 is TGTGCCAGCAGCCCGACGGGTGTCCAGCCCCAGCATTTT. This gives the protein CASSPTGVQPQHF.

The sample holds a few counts of this clonotype. The genes are TRBV7-8 and TRBJ1-5; D may be TRBD1 (6 bases). CDR1 is SGHVS and CDR2 is FQNEAQ in the germline V gene. This CDR3 is built from 16 residues. Trimming cost V 6 bases and J 4 bases, with 19 bases left between them. The CDR3 reads CASSRTATGSNQPQHF. The CDR3 DNA follows: TGTGCCAGCAGTCGAACAGCAACAGGGTCGAATCAGCCCCAGCATTTT.

This clonotype was seen many times. V and J are TRBV7-2 and TRBJ2-7; D is unresolved. CDR1 is SGHTA and CDR2 is FQGNSA in the germline V gene. CDR3 length: 13 residues. Trimming shortened V by 5 bases and J by 0 bases, and 8 bases separated the two germline ends. The CDR3 spells CASSLGFSYEQYV. For the CDR3, the DNA is TGTGCCAGCAGCCTCGGGTTCTCCTACGAGCAGTACGTC.

This clonotype appeared once. This chain joins TRBV10-3 and TRBJ2-3, with a weak D call TRBD2 (6 bases). V shed 4 bases and J shed 3 bases, with 11 bases lying between them. In germline, CDR1 is ENHRY, CDR2 SYGVKD. The CDR3 has 14 residues. The CDR3 loop reads CAISGEVRTDTQYF. The CDR3 region has the DNA TGTGCCATCAGTGGGGAGGTACGGACAGATACGCAGTATTTT.

This clonotype came up many times. The chain links TRBV6-2 or TRBV6-3 to TRBJ1-5; D is unresolved. The CDR3 consists of 12 residues. V was cut by 2 bases and J by 4 bases, with 3 bases left in between. The V gene's germline CDR1 is MNHEY and CDR2 SVGEGT. The CDR3 sequence is CASSYGNQPQHF. CDR3 nucleotides: TGTGCCAGCAGTTACGGAAATCAGCCCCAGCATTTT.

This chain links TRBV27 with TRBJ1-1; D perhaps matches TRBD1 (5 bases). The CDR3 extends over 15 amino acids. Germline loops: CDR1 MNHEY, CDR2 SMNVEV (reference sequence). Trimming removed 8 bases from V and 6 bases from J, with 22 bases in between. The CDR3 DNA sequence: TGTGCCAGCTCAATCGAAGGGGCCCTAAGGGCTGAAGCTTTCTTT. This translates into CASSIEGALRAEAFF.

The V and J genes are TRBV12-3 or TRBV12-4 and TRBJ1-2, with D unclear. V lost 4 bases, J lost 4 bases, and 7 bases lay in between. The CDR3 covers 12 residues. CDR3 sequence (DNA): TGTGCCAGCAGTTCCCAGGTCTATGGCTACACCTTC. This gives the protein CASSSQVYGYTF.

Many counts were recorded for this clonotype. The chain employs TRBV7-6 and TRBJ2-2; 8 bases are a match to TRBD1. Germline trimming cut 6 bases from V and 7 bases from J; bases unmatched to any gene: 10. The CDR3 loop spans 15 amino acids. CDR1 SGHVS and CDR2 FNYEAQ come from the germline V gene. CDR3 residues: CASSRWTGNNGELFF. Here the CDR3 DNA reads TGTGCCAGCAGTCGTTGGACAGGGAATAACGGGGAGCTGTTTTTT.

J is TRBJ2-3 and V is TRBV12-3 or TRBV12-4; D not resolved. Trimming cost V 5 bases and J 0 bases, with 18 bases left between them. There are 17 residues in the CDR3. The CDR3 DNA sequence: TGTGCCAGCAGTCCCTCTGGGCTTTTGTCTAGCACAGATACGCAGTATTTT. Protein product: CASSPSGLLSSTDTQYF.

This clonotype was counted only a few times. The V gene is TRBV4-1, the J gene TRBJ1-1; perhaps TRBD1 as D (6 bases). This CDR3 spans 15 amino acids. The V end was cut by 5 bases, the J end by 6 bases, with 19 bases between. CDR1 and CDR2 (germline): MGHRA, YSYEKL. The CDR3 DNA follows: TGCGCCAGCAGCTCACACTATTCGGGGGGCCCTGAAGCTTTCTTT. This translates into CASSSHYSGGPEAFF.

The rearrangement joins TRBV2 to TRBJ1-5; D is unresolved. V shed 2 bases and J shed 4 bases, with 9 bases lying between them. Per germline, CDR1 SNHLY and CDR2 FYNNEI. The CDR3 extends over 14 amino acids. The CDR3 loop is CASSEIIGNQPQHF. The CDR3 coding sequence is TGTGCCAGCAGTGAAATAATAGGGAATCAGCCCCAGCATTTT.

The chain uses TRBV11-1 and TRBJ2-7; 8 bases align to TRBD2. This CDR3 region has 14 residues. The ends lost 1 base at V and 6 bases at J; junction bases unmatched: 5. CDR1 is SGHAT, CDR2 FQDESV, per germline (reference sequence). CDR3 bases: TGTGCCAGCAGCTTAGTTAGCGGGGCGGGCGAGCAGTACGTC. It yields the protein CASSLVSGAGEQYV.